This T cell receptor beta chain was sequenced during a study of human T cells and chemical hapten exposure. Study background: Chiefly female patients presented with alopecia areata, totalis or universalis. Findings and caveats of the study: While controls formed fewer of them, expanded TCRs formed significantly more large CDR3 similarity clusters.

Trimming cost V 5 bases and J 4 bases; bases outside gene matches: 5. The length of the CDR3 is 15 residues. Germline V gene lookup returns CDR1 MNHEY and CDR2 SMNVEV (reference sequence). Individual cDNA molecules (in the library) carried attached unique molecular identifiers. Original processing methods: TCR counts had a median of 95,638 per sample and spanned about 23,224 to 690,600. MiXCR, applied by TCRdb to the RACE reads, yields one record per CDR3 protein. The V and J calls, along with clone size, are taken from TCRdb and not from the paper's own processing. The sample has about 350,000 distinct CDR3 sequences; about 6% are singletons. Time point: patch test 2, 6 weeks after DPC sensitization. The treatment is: therapeutic diphenylcyclopropenone sensitization with weekly scalp DPC. This clonotype has just a few counts. Its antigen remains unknown.

This sequence was found in a woman under 30 with alopecia areata. Some clones in this sample may be carry-over from other donors' samples. The chain couples TRBV27 to TRBJ1-1; 12 nucleotides agree with TRBD1. The specimen comprised whole blood, sampled in connection with sensitization to the hapten diphenylcyclopropenone (DPC). The CDR3, as DNA: TGTGCCAGCAGTATTGGGACAGGGGGCGGCACTGAAGCTTTCTTT. Translation gives CASSIGTGGGTEAFF.